The entry below gives a single T cell receptor beta chain sequence along with its context. This record belongs to a study of blood T cell repertoires in COVID-19. Study-level background: Some COVID-19 samples were acute and others convalescent; all came from the United States, Italy and Spain.

Germline trimming cut 7 bases from V and 11 bases from J; bases unmatched to any gene: 9. The CDR3 extends over 12 amino acids. Germline loops: CDR1 MNHEY, CDR2 SVGAGI. Only in-frame clones appear in the TCRdb table, and some are missing; sequencing was by immunoSEQ multiplex PCR. Of 81,000 or so clones listed, around 86% are singletons. The sample comprised peripheral blood. The sequence was collected from a middle-aged man with active COVID-19. The rearrangement links TRBV6-5 to TRBJ1-1; TRBD1 agrees at 8 bases. The CDR3 sequence is CASKKGQGKAFF. CDR3 in DNA: TGTGCCAGCAAGAAAGGACAGGGAAAGGCTTTCTTT.